This entry features one T cell receptor (beta chain) sequence. The sample comes from a study of blood T cells in healthy people across ages. A sample-barcoded 5' primer and a J-beta primer mix were used in a second PCR of roughly 7 to 11 cycles. Every cDNA molecule carried a tag from a template-switch adaptor bearing 12 random nucleotides. Using its own MiXCR run on the 5' RACE reads, TCRdb lists one record per CDR3 protein. The table includes around 1.5 million distinct CDR3 sequences, approximately 59% detected once. Those donating, healthy Caucasian individuals from Russia, were aged roughly 6 to 95. Every donor provided approximately 9.2 milliliters of peripheral blood. CDR1 and CDR2 (germline): SGHVS, FNYEAQ. The CDR3 consists of 13 residues.

Material for sequencing was blood. This chain joins TRBV7-6 and TRBJ2-4; D gene ambiguous. The J call may be in error: the DNA end matches TRBJ2-7 better. The clonotype comes from a man aged 18 to 29 in good health. The CDR3 reads CASSLASLSEQYF. The CDR3 coding sequence is TGTGCCAGCAGCTTAGCGAGTCTCAGCGAGCAGTACTTC.